The 8 T cell receptor beta chains below all came from one sample that was sequenced in a study of shared clonotypes between healthy human individuals. Some clones are missing from TCRdb's copy, which holds only in-frame ones; the method was immunoSEQ multiplex PCR. The sample has approximately 980,000 clones, approximately 76% seen once. The sequenced sample was memory CD4+ T cells sorted from blood. Stated subset: CD45RA-negative fraction. These receptors all come from a man younger than 30 in good health.

This sequence joins TRBV29-1 and TRBJ2-1; 14 nucleotides match TRBD2. Germline CDR1 is SQVTM and CDR2 is ANQGSEA. This CDR3 spans 15 amino acids. V was pared by 8 bases and J by 2 bases, with 5 bases of the junction left unmatched. The CDR3 spells CSMRLAGGPYNEQFF. In nucleotides, the CDR3 is TGCAGCATGAGACTAGCGGGAGGGCCCTACAATGAGCAGTTCTTC.

The chain uses TRBV18 and TRBJ2-2; 10 bases are a match to TRBD1. This CDR3 has 15 amino acids. Germline V gives CDR1 KGHSH, CDR2 LQKENI. V shed 3 bases, J shed 4 bases, and the junction held 2 bases outside the gene matches. The CDR3 DNA reads as TGTGCCAGCTCACCCGGACAGGGGGTCACCGGGGAGCTGTTTTTT. Amino acids: CASSPGQGVTGELFF.

The chain recombines TRBV19 with TRBJ1-4; D is uncertain. The CDR3 spans 14 residues. With 5 bases removed from V and 0 bases from J, the gap between germline ends came to 7 bases. CDR1 and CDR2 (germline): LNHDA, SQIVND (reference sequence). The CDR3 DNA reads TGTGCCAGTAGTGGACTTACAACTAATGAAAAACTGTTTTTT. Amino acids: CASSGLTTNEKLFF.

As for this clone: Just one base apart from a much larger clone, this may be a read error. The rearrangement uses TRBV9 and TRBJ2-2; D is undetermined. Looked up from germline, CDR1 is SGDLS and CDR2 is YYNGEE. V lost 3 bases and J lost 4, with 7 bases in between. The length of the CDR3 is 13 residues. The CDR3 DNA reads TGTGCCAGCAGCGCCGCCGGCACCGGGGAGCTGTTTTTT. Translating gives CASSAAGTGELFF.

A word on this clone: Other DNA sequences from this sample encode an identical CDR3 as well. The rearrangement joins TRBV28 to TRBJ2-7; 9 bases fit TRBD1. The trim removed 6 bases at V and 2 bases at J, leaving 5 bases unmatched. In germline, CDR1 is MDHEN, CDR2 SYDVKM. The CDR3 totals 14 residues. The DNA for the CDR3 is TGTGCCAGCAGCCTGGGACAGGGTCCCTACGAGCAGTACTTC. Residues: CASSLGQGPYEQYF.

This clone appeared a single time. Other nucleotide sequences in the sample specify the same CDR3. The rearrangement links TRBV11-2 to TRBJ2-7; a possible D gene is TRBD1 (6 bases). V was cut by 1 base and J by 5 bases, with 12 bases left in between. This CDR3 has 14 amino acids. Looked up from germline, CDR1 is SGHAT and CDR2 is FQNNGV. The CDR3 spells CASSLGQGKDEQYF. In nucleotides, the CDR3 is TGTGCCAGCAGCTTAGGCCAGGGGAAAGACGAGCAGTACTTC.

This clone has just a few counts. The genes are TRBV15 and TRBJ1-1, with D tentatively TRBD1 (6 bases). V dropped 0 bases and J dropped 3 bases, with 8 bases sitting between them. CDR1 is LNHNV and CDR2 is YYDKDF in the germline V gene (reference sequence). The CDR3 has 14 amino acids. The CDR3 DNA is TGTGCCACCAGCAGAGAGAAGGGGGACACTGAAGCTTTCTTT. Encoded protein: CATSREKGDTEAFF.

The chain has TRBV10-3 and TRBJ2-3; tentatively, D is TRBD1 (5 bases). CDR1 and CDR2 (germline): ENHRY, SYGVKD. CDR3 length equals 15 residues. Trimming took 4 bases from V and 4 from J, leaving 15 bases between them. The CDR3 DNA is TGTGCCATCAGTGCGGGCCAGGGAAGTTCAGATACGCAGTATTTT. As protein: CAISAGQGSSDTQYF.